This TCR beta chain was identified in a study of blood T cell repertoires in COVID-19. Study-wide background: Specimens from acute and convalescent COVID-19 originated in the United States, Italy and Spain. The cDNA or gDNA used as material had been derived from T cells, B-cell-depleted T cells, or PBMCs.

The CDR3 length is 14 residues. With 0 bases removed from V and 1 base from J, the gap between germline ends came to 7 bases. Germline values: CDR1 SGHKS, CDR2 YYEKEE (reference sequence). Original analysis: Reference gene primer amplification gave estimated nucleated cell counts. Generated by immunoSEQ multiplex PCR, the TCRdb table keeps only in-frame clones and is missing some. The V and J calls and clone size come from that table; D and trimming were worked out from the DNA. The data show 250,000 to 300,000 clones, with 75% to 90% seen just once and over 2% held by the top ten. This clone was picked up one time.

The sequence was collected from a woman aged 45-60 years who had recovered from COVID-19. The genes are TRBV5-5 and TRBJ1-1; no reliable D call. Specimen: peripheral blood. As DNA, the CDR3 is TGTGCCAGCAGCTTGGAGGCGGCGAACACTGAAGCTTTCTTT. Its translation: CASSLEAANTEAFF.